The 2 T cell receptor beta chains reported below all come from one sample, sequenced in a study of blood T cell repertoires in COVID-19. The repertoire was sequenced with immunoSEQ multiplex PCR; TCRdb's copy has only in-frame clones and lacks some. The sample contains some 240,000 clones, 80% to 90% of which appear only once. The sequencing input was peripheral blood. The receptors originated from a woman older than 75 with COVID-19, enrolled during active disease.

A note on this clone: Within the sample, other DNA sequences also encode this same CDR3. V usage is TRBV30 and J usage is TRBJ1-5; a weak D match, TRBD1 (5 bases). The CDR3 is made up of 13 amino acids. Trimming removed 3 bases at V and 7 bases at J, with 13 bases between. Germline V CDR1 and CDR2: GTSNPN, SVGIG (reference sequence). CDR3 sequence: CAWSRQGGQPQHF. The CDR3 bases are TGTGCCTGGAGCCGGCAGGGTGGACAGCCCCAGCATTTT.

The chain couples TRBV9 to TRBJ2-1; 8 bases fit TRBD2. This CDR3 has 16 amino acids. V shed 4 bases and J 5 bases; nucleotides not matched to a gene: 11. The germline V gene encodes CDR1 SGDLS and CDR2 YYNGEE. CDR3 in DNA: TGTGCCAGCAGCTCCCACCGTGATAGCGGGGACAATGAGCAGTTCTTC. It translates to CASSSHRDSGDNEQFF.